The clone carrying this T cell receptor beta chain has a handful of counts. As yet, its antigen is unknown. This CDR3 spans 14 amino acids. Germline loops: CDR1 MNHEY, CDR2 SMNVEV (reference sequence). The ends lost 6 bases at V and 5 bases at J; junction bases unmatched: 8. This record belongs to a study of beta chain features in type 1 diabetes. The wider study: Age, gender and cell yields were alike across patients and healthy donors.

Broader study findings: Sampled from patients, naive, central memory and Treg TCRB repertoires appeared more similar than those sampled from healthy donors.

Expressed TCRB transcripts got sequenced, as all isolated RNA was reverse transcribed. Assay: immunoSEQ multiplex PCR; the TCRdb copy retains only in-frame clones and omits some. The data show under 450,000 clones, approximately 15% seen once. This rearrangement joins TRBV27 to TRBJ2-7; 9 nucleotides align to TRBD2. Source material: naive CD4+ T cells from blood. This clonotype originated in a woman between 18 and 30 years old in good health. The CDR3 nucleotides are TGTGCCAGCAGGGGGCTAGCGGGACCTAACGAGCAGTACTTC. Amino acids: CASRGLAGPNEQYF.